This TCR beta chain was identified during a study of T-cell reconstitution after alpha-beta-depleted transplantation in children. For TCRbeta, the library was prepared with unique molecular identifiers. TCRdb analysed the PCR reads with MiXCR anew, one entry per CDR3 protein. In the table there are 600,000 to 700,000 distinct CDR3 sequences, 16% of which are singletons. CDR1 is DFQATT, CDR2 SNEGSKA, per germline (reference sequence). The CDR3 loop spans 13 amino acids. The V and J ends lost 5 bases and 3 bases, in that order; junction bases with no gene match: 5. The sample here was PBMCs from the stem cell graft donor, taken from the stem cell graft. The TCR was taken from a human donor who donated a stem cell graft to a child with acute myeloid leukemia. The chain combines TRBV20-1 with TRBJ2-5, with 8 bases lining up with TRBD1. The CDR3 protein is CSAGTGGEETQYF. In DNA, the CDR3 is TGCAGTGCTGGGACAGGAGGGGAAGAGACCCAGTACTTC.